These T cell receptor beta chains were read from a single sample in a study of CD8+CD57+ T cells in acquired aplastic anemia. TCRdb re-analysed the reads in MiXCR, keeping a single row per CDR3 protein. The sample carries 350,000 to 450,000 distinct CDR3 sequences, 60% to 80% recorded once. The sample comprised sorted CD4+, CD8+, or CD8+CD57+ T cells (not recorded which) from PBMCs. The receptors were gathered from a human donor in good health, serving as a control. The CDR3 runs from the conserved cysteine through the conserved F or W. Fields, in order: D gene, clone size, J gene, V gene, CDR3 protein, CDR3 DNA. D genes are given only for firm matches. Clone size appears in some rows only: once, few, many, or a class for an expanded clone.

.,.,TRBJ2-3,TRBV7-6,CASSLAGASTEDTQYF,TGTGCCAGCAGCCTAGCAGGGGCAAGCACAGAAGATACGCAGTATTTT
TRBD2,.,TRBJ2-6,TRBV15,CATSRDPGTSGSGANVLTF,TGTGCCACCAGCAGAGATCCCGGGACTAGCGGCTCTGGGGCCAACGTCCTGACTTTC
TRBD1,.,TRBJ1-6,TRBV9,CASSLHLQGQLNSPLHF,TGCGCCAGCAGCTTACACCTACAGGGACAGCTCAATTCACCCCTCCACTTT
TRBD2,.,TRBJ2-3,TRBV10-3,CAISASGGATDTQYF,TGTGCCATCAGTGCGAGCGGGGGGGCTACAGATACGCAGTATTTT
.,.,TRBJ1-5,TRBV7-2,CASSSWESVPPQF,TGTGCCAGCAGCTCATGGGAAAGTGTGCCCCCCCAGTTT
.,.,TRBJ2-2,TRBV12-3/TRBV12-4,CASRGPLNTGELFF,TGTGCCAGCAGGGGACCATTAAACACCGGGGAGCTGTTTTTT
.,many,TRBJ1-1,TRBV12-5,CASNSLDSLGAFF,TGTGCTAGTAATTCCCTGGACAGTTTGGGAGCTTTCTTT
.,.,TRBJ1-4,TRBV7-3,CASSGVGDKLFF,TGTGCCAGCAGCGGGGTAGGCGACAAACTGTTTTTT
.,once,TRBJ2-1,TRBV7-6,CASSLGGAGANVLF,TGTGCCAGCAGCTTAGGGGGGGCTGGGGCTAACGTGCTGTTC
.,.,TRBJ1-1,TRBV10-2,CAISEDVGNSGSFF,TGTGCCATCAGTGAGGACGTTGGGAACTCTGGCTCTTTCTTT
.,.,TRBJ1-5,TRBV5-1,CASTMGAGDANQPQHF,TGCGCCAGCACAATGGGGGCAGGGGACGCAAATCAGCCCCAGCATTTT
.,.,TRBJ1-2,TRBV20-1,CSATEGAGANGYTF,TGCAGTGCGACAGAGGGTGCTGGGGCCAATGGCTACACCTTC
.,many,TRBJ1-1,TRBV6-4,CASSEELNTEAFF,TGTGCCAGCAGTGAAGAGTTGAACACTGAAGCTTTCTTT
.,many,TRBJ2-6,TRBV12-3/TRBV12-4,CASTVRQAGANVLTF,TGTGCCAGCACCGTCAGGCAGGCCGGGGCCAACGTCCTGACTTTC
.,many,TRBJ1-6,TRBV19,CASSIAGTSSYNSPLHF,TGTGCCAGTAGTATCGCCGGGACCTCTTCTTATAATTCACCCCTCCACTTT
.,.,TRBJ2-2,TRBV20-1,CSASSGGATNTGELSW,TGCAGTGCTAGTAGCGGAGGGGCGACGAACACCGGGGAGCTGTCTTGG
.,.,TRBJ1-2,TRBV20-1,CSEARVSNQRYTF,TGCAGTGAGGCAAGGGTGAGCAACCAGCGCTACACCTTC
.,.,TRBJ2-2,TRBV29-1,CSVARQHDTGGVGELFF,TGCAGCGTAGCCCGGCAGCACGACACAGGCGGGGTCGGGGAGCTGTTTTTT
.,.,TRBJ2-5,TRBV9,CASSVGTGFSGNTQYF,TGTGCCAGCAGCGTAGGCACAGGCTTTTCTGGAAACACCCAGTACTTC
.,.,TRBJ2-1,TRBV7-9,CASSFVARFGYNFF,TGTGCCAGCAGCTTTGTGGCTAGATTTGGCTACAACTTCTTC
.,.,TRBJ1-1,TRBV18,CASLPSAMNTEAFF,TGTGCCAGCTTACCAAGCGCCATGAACACTGAAGCTTTCTTT
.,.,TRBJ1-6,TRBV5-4,CASSLDAPLHF,TGTGCCAGCAGCTTGGATGCGCCCCTCCACTTT